This TCR beta chain was obtained from a study of blood T cells in healthy people across ages. Whole-study results and caveats: The donors' CMV status was not determined, possibly confounding changes in expanded clonotypes.

Combining a sample-barcoded 5' primer with a J-beta primer mix, a second PCR ran for about 6 to 11 cycles. From the 5' RACE reads, TCRdb called clonotypes with MiXCR, one entry per CDR3 protein. Altogether 750,000 to 950,000 distinct CDR3 sequences are present, roughly 53% being singletons, with the ten largest covering about 38%. V dropped 4 bases and J dropped 4 bases, with 21 bases sitting between them. Germline CDR1 is SGHTA and CDR2 is FQGNSA. This CDR3 has 17 residues. As to this clonotype: Its antigen is unidentified.

The sample comprised blood. This chain uses TRBV7-2 with TRBJ2-3; TRBD2 is a possible D gene (5 bases). The TCR originated in a man at least 80 years old in good health. DNA of the CDR3: TGTGCCAGCAGCTCCCACGGGATAGCGCGACGGTCAGATACGCAGTATTTT. Translating gives CASSSHGIARRSDTQYF.